The rows below give T cell receptor beta chains drawn from one sample of a study of blood T cell repertoires in COVID-19. Clones were read by immunoSEQ multiplex PCR, and TCRdb kept only the in-frame ones, dropping some. The table has 50,000 to 70,000 clones, about 87% seen once. Sample: peripheral blood. The receptors shown here come from a human donor with active COVID-19. The donor label of this sample is uncertain. CDR3s include the opening cysteine and the closing phenylalanine or tryptophan. A D gene is named only where the DNA matches it firmly. Clone size, where shown, is once, few, many, or a class for clones that have expanded.

cdr3_aa cdr3_nt clone_size v_call d_call j_call
CASSANRGRNQPQHF TGTGCCAGTAGTGCAAACAGGGGGCGTAATCAGCCCCAGCATTTT few TRBV19 TRBD1 TRBJ1-5
CASSQGAGEDNEQFF TGTGCTAGCAGCCAAGGAGCGGGAGAGGATAATGAGCAGTTCTTC - TRBV7-7 TRBD2 TRBJ2-1
CASSLPRDRGVADTQYF TGTGCCAGCAGCTTACCCCGGGACAGGGGAGTAGCAGATACGCAGTATTTT once TRBV7-9 TRBD1 TRBJ2-3
CSVEELSRQGSYLF TGCAGCGTTGAAGAACTCTCGCGACAGGGTTCTTACCTCTTC - TRBV29-1 TRBD1 TRBJ2-1
CASTRTGGYEQYF TGTGCCAGCACCCGGACAGGAGGCTACGAGCAGTACTTC - TRBV28 TRBD1 TRBJ2-7
CASSFTGGPYEQYF TGCGCCAGCAGCTTCACAGGGGGCCCCTACGAGCAGTACTTC - TRBV5-1 TRBD1 TRBJ2-7
CASSSGQGSTEAFF TGCGCCAGCAGCTCAGGACAGGGTTCTACTGAAGCTTTCTTT - TRBV5-1 TRBD1 TRBJ1-1
CASSGGLGTGNSPLHF TGTGCCAGCAGTGGGGGGTTGGGGACAGGTAATTCACCCCTCCACTTT - TRBV27 TRBD1 TRBJ1-6
CASSLGSGGFNEQFF TGCGCCAGCAGCTTGGGTAGCGGGGGATTCAATGAGCAGTTCTTC - TRBV5-1 TRBD2 TRBJ2-1
CASRLQGANTEAFF TGTGCCAGCAGGTTACAGGGGGCGAACACTGAAGCTTTCTTT - TRBV2 TRBD1 TRBJ1-1
CASSEYVGQNSPLHF TGTGCCAGCAGTGAATATGTGGGGCAGAATTCACCCCTCCACTTT - TRBV2 - TRBJ1-6
CASSQERTGLVFYTEAFF TGTGCCAGCAGCCAAGAACGGACAGGGTTAGTGTTTTACACTGAAGCTTTCTTT - TRBV3-1/TRBV3-2 TRBD1 TRBJ1-1
CASSHTTNYGYTF TGCGCCAGCAGCCATACTACTAACTATGGCTACACCTTC - TRBV5-1 - TRBJ1-2
CASSWTGGYSNQPQHF TGTGCCAGTAGTTGGACAGGCGGTTATAGCAATCAGCCCCAGCATTTT - TRBV19 TRBD1 TRBJ1-5
CASGRGGGYTF TGTGCCAGCGGGCGAGGGGGCGGCTACACCTTC - TRBV12-3/TRBV12-4 TRBD1 TRBJ1-2
CASSFSPGNTIYF TGCGCCAGCAGCTTTTCTCCGGGAAACACCATATATTTT - TRBV5-1 - TRBJ1-3
CASSRSGTGWGEQYF TGTGCCAGCAGCCGGAGCGGGACAGGGTGGGGCGAGCAGTACTTC few TRBV5-4 TRBD1 TRBJ2-7
CASSASSGETQYF TGTGCCAGCAGCGCCAGCTCGGGGGAGACCCAGTACTTC - TRBV9 - TRBJ2-5
CASSTGGLGETQYF TGTGCCAGCAGTACAGGGGGTTTAGGAGAGACCCAGTACTTC once TRBV6-5 TRBD1 TRBJ2-5